Listed below are T cell receptor beta chains from one sample, sequenced in a study of blood T cell repertoires in COVID-19. Here immunoSEQ multiplex PCR was the method, and the copy in TCRdb shows in-frame clones only, minus some. This table has some 400,000 clones, around 87% appearing once. The specimen was PBMCs or T cells enriched from blood (not recorded which). The receptors stem from a man under 40 who had recovered from COVID-19. Each CDR3 is given with its conserved first and last residue. A D gene is named only where the DNA matches it firmly. Clone size is not always given. Where it is, it says once, few, many or a class for expanded clones.

v_gene	j_gene	d_gene	abundance	CDR3nt	CDR3aa
TRBV7-8	TRBJ1-2	NA	NA	TGTGCCAGCAGCTTAGGAGGGCAGGGGATGGGTGGCTACACCTTC	CASSLGGQGMGGYTF
TRBV5-1	TRBJ1-6	TRBD1	once	TGCGCCAGCAGCTTCGGACAGGGAACGGATTCACCCCTCCACTTT	CASSFGQGTDSPLHF
TRBV12-3/TRBV12-4	TRBJ1-6	NA	NA	TGTGCCAGCAGTTTACAGGGTAGCACACCCCTCCACTTT	CASSLQGSTPLHF
TRBV4-1	TRBJ2-7	TRBD2	NA	TGCGCCAGCAGCCAAGCGGGAGGGTCCTACGAGCAGTACTTC	CASSQAGGSYEQYF
TRBV5-6	TRBJ1-5	NA	NA	TGTGCCAGCAGCTGGAGTATACATAGCAATCAGCCCCAGCATTTT	CASSWSIHSNQPQHF
TRBV4-1	TRBJ2-2	TRBD2	NA	TGCGCCAGCAGCCAAGGGGGCGGGAGGGCCGTAACCGGGGAGCTGTTTTTT	CASSQGGGRAVTGELFF
TRBV7-9	TRBJ2-7	TRBD2	NA	TGTGCCAGCAGCTTGACTAGCGGGATAGCCTACGAGCAGTACTTC	CASSLTSGIAYEQYF
TRBV5-1	TRBJ2-7	TRBD2	NA	TGCGCCAGCAGCTTGGAACTAGCGGGAGTCGAGCAGTACTTC	CASSLELAGVEQYF
TRBV9	TRBJ2-1	TRBD2	NA	TGTGCCAGCAGCGTGTGGGCTAGCGGGAGGGCCCCCTACAATGAGCAGTTCTTC	CASSVWASGRAPYNEQFF
TRBV6-5	TRBJ1-3	NA	NA	TGTGCCAGTCGGGGTCCAGGAAACACCATATATTTT	CASRGPGNTIYF
TRBV11-2	TRBJ2-7	NA	NA	TGTGCCAGCAGCTTAGAACTTTTATACGAGCAGTACTTC	CASSLELLYEQYF
TRBV28	TRBJ2-1	NA	NA	TGTGCCAGCAGTTTAGCAGTACGGGATGAGCAGTTCTTC	CASSLAVRDEQFF
TRBV5-4	TRBJ2-7	TRBD1	NA	TGTGCCAGCAGTAATCCGGGACAGGGGGTCTACGAGCAGTACTTC	CASSNPGQGVYEQYF
TRBV27	TRBJ2-7	TRBD1	NA	TGTGCCAGCAGTTTCGGACAGGGGGCCAACGAGCAGTACTTC	CASSFGQGANEQYF
TRBV3-1/TRBV3-2	TRBJ2-1	NA	NA	TGTGCCAGCGGGTTAGGGACTGGGAACAATGAGCAGTTCTTC	CASGLGTGNNEQFF
TRBV10-1	TRBJ1-3	NA	NA	TGCGCCAGCAGTGAGTCGTACAGTCCTGGAAACACCATATATTTT	CASSESYSPGNTIYF
TRBV10-2	TRBJ1-5	TRBD1	once	TGCGCCAGCAGACGGGACAGAATAGGGGATCAGCCCCAGCATTTT	CASRRDRIGDQPQHF
TRBV19	TRBJ1-3	NA	NA	TGTGCCAGTAGTATCGGGGGAAACACCATATATTTT	CASSIGGNTIYF
TRBV3-1/TRBV3-2	TRBJ2-3	TRBD2	NA	TGTGCCAGCAAGCAGCGGGAGGTAGATACGCAGTATTTT	CASKQREVDTQYF
TRBV13	TRBJ2-1	NA	NA	TGTGCCAGCAGCCCCCCTGTGGGAGGATCCTTGAGCTCCTACAATGAGCAGTTCTTC	CASSPPVGGSLSSYNEQFF
TRBV5-5	TRBJ2-2	NA	NA	TGTGCCAGCAGCCTGACGTGGGGAGAATTCACCGGGGAGCTGTTTTTT	CASSLTWGEFTGELFF
TRBV9	TRBJ1-1	TRBD1	NA	TGTGCCAGCAGCCCAAATGACAGGGCCACTGAAGCTTTCTTT	CASSPNDRATEAFF
TRBV12-5	TRBJ1-5	TRBD1	NA	TGTGCTAGTGCCCCGGGACAGGGAAACAATCAGCCCCAGCATTTT	CASAPGQGNNQPQHF
TRBV6-5	TRBJ2-2	NA	few	TGTGCCAGCAGTTACACCCTGGCCCCCACCGGGGAGCTGTTTTTT	CASSYTLAPTGELFF
TRBV6-4	TRBJ1-2	NA	NA	TGTGCCAGCAGTGATCCGCCTTCGGATGGCTACACCTTC	CASSDPPSDGYTF
TRBV28	TRBJ2-2	NA	NA	TGTGCCAGCAAGAGAGTTATGGCCGGGGAGCTGTTTTTT	CASKRVMAGELFF
TRBV6-6	TRBJ1-2	NA	NA	TGTGCCAGCAGTTACTCGGGCAGGGCCTATGGCTACACCTTC	CASSYSGRAYGYTF
TRBV12-3/TRBV12-4	TRBJ1-5	TRBD1	NA	TGTGCCAGCAGGCTACAGGGGGAGCAGCCCCAGCATTTT	CASRLQGEQPQHF
TRBV19	TRBJ2-2	NA	once	TGTGCCAGTAGTATAGACAGGTTCACCGGGGAGCTGTTTTTT	CASSIDRFTGELFF
TRBV27	TRBJ1-1	NA	NA	TGTGCCAGCAGTTCAGGGATGGGCACTGAAGCTTTCTTT	CASSSGMGTEAFF
TRBV30	TRBJ1-2	TRBD1	NA	TGTGCCTGGAGCCGCCGGGACAGGGGAGCCTATGGCTACACCTTC	CAWSRRDRGAYGYTF
TRBV24-1	TRBJ1-5	NA	few	TGTGCCACCAGTGGCTCTTCGACCAGCGATAGCAATCAGCCCCAGCATTTT	CATSGSSTSDSNQPQHF
TRBV25-1	TRBJ1-5	NA	NA	TGTGCCAGCAGTGAATCGGGGGTGGGCAATCAGCCCCAGCATTTT	CASSESGVGNQPQHF
TRBV7-2	TRBJ2-2	TRBD2	NA	TGTGCCAGCAGCTTAGTGGCGGGAGGCGGAGGGGAGCTGTTTTTT	CASSLVAGGGGELFF
TRBV20-1	TRBJ2-7	TRBD1	NA	TGCAGTGCCAGTACCTCTGGACAGGGGGTTTACGAGCAGTACTTC	CSASTSGQGVYEQYF
TRBV11-2	TRBJ2-1	NA	once	TGTGCCAGCAGCTCCTCGCCGGGGTCGGGGGATGAAGGAGAGCAGTTCTTC	CASSSSPGSGDEGEQFF
TRBV27	TRBJ1-1	TRBD1	few	TGTGCCAGCAGTTTATCGGGACAGGCGAACACTGAAGCTTTCTTT	CASSLSGQANTEAFF
TRBV2	TRBJ1-6	NA	few	TGTGCCAGATCAACTGGCAGGGGTATTGGTTCACCCCTCCACTTT	CARSTGRGIGSPLHF
TRBV7-9	TRBJ1-1	NA	few	TGTGCCAGCGACCCCACGGGGGAGGCCCTAAGGTGGAACACTGAAGCTTTCTTT	CASDPTGEALRWNTEAFF
TRBV27	TRBJ1-2	NA	NA	TGTGCCAGCAGTTTATGGCGGGTACCCATCTATGGCTACACCTTC	CASSLWRVPIYGYTF
TRBV24-1	TRBJ2-7	TRBD1	NA	TGTGCCACCAGTGATACGATTCCCGGGACAGTTTCCTACGAGCAGTACTTC	CATSDTIPGTVSYEQYF
TRBV19	TRBJ1-1	TRBD1	NA	TGTGCCAGCCATAAAACAGGGGGCACTGAAGCTTTCTTT	CASHKTGGTEAFF
TRBV30	TRBJ2-2	TRBD2	once	TGTGCCTGGAGAGCGGGGCCTGGGACCGGGGAGCTGTTTTTT	CAWRAGPGTGELFF
TRBV19	TRBJ1-5	NA	NA	TGTGCCAGTAGAAAACCTTACGGAGGCAGGGGACATAGCAATCAGCCCCAGCATTTT	CASRKPYGGRGHSNQPQHF
TRBV29-1	TRBJ1-4	NA	NA	TGCAGCGTTGATTTACTGGGGGGTGAAAAACTGTTTTTT	CSVDLLGGEKLFF